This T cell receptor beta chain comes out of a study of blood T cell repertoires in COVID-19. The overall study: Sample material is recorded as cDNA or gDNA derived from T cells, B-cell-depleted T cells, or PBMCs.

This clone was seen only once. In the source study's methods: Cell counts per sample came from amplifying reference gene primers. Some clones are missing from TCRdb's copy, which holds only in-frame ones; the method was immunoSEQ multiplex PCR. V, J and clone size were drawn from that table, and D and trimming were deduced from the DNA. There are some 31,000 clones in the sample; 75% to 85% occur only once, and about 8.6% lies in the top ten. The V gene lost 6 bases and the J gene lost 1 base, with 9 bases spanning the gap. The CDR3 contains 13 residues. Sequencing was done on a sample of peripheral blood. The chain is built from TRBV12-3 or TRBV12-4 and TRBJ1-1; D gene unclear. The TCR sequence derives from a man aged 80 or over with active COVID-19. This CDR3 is CASSTQANTEAFF. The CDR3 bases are TGTGCCAGCAGCACCCAGGCGAACACTGAAGCTTTCTTT.